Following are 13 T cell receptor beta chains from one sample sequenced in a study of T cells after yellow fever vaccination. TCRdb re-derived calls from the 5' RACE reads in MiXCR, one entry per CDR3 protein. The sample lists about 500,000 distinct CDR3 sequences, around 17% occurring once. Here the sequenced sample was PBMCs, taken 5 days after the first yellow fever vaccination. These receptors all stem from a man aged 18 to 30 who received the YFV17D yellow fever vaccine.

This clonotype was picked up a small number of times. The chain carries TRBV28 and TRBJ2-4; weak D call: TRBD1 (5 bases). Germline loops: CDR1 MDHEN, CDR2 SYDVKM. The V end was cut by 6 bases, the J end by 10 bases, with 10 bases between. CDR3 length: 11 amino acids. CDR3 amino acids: CASRDTGIQYF. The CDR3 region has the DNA TGTGCCAGCAGAGACACAGGAATTCAGTACTTC.

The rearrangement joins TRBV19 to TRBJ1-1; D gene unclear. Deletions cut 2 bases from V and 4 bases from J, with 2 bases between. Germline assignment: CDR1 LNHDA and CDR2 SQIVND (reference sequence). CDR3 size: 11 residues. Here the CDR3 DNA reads TGTGCCAGTAGTATACTCACTGAAGCTTTCTTT. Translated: CASSILTEAFF.

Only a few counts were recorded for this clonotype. CDR3 coding DNA: TGTGCCAGCAATTCAGGGTGGGAAGACACTGAAGCTTTCTTT. Translation: CASNSGWEDTEAFF. The genes are TRBV2 and TRBJ1-1, with a tentative D call TRBD1 (5 bases). The CDR3 loop spans 14 amino acids. CDR1 is SNHLY and CDR2 is FYNNEI in the germline V gene. The germline V and J ends were trimmed by 7 bases and 3 bases, with 15 bases remaining between them.

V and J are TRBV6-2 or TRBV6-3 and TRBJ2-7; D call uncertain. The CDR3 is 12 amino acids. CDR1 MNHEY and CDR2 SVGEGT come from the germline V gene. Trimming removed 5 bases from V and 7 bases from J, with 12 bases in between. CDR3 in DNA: TGTGCCAGCAGTCAAACAAGACAAGAGCAGTACTTC. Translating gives CASSQTRQEQYF.

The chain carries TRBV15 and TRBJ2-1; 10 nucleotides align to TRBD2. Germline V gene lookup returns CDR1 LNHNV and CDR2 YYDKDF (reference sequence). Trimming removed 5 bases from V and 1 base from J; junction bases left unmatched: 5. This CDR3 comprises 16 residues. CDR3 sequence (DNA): TGTGCCACCAGCGGTAATAGCGGGGGGTCCTACAATGAGCAGTTCTTC. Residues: CATSGNSGGSYNEQFF.

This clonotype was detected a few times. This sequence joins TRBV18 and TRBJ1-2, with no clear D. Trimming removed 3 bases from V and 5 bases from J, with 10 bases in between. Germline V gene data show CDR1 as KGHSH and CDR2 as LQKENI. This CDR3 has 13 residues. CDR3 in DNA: TGTGCCAGCTCACCGCCAGAGTCTTATGGCTACACCTTC. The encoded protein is CASSPPESYGYTF.

The CDR3: CASSLGSYAGELFF. CDR3 coding DNA: TGTGCCAGCAGCTTGGGATCCTACGCCGGGGAGCTGTTTTTT. This chain connects TRBV7-9 to TRBJ2-2; D ambiguous. Germline V gives CDR1 SEHNR, CDR2 FQNEAQ (reference sequence). There are 14 residues in the CDR3. Trimming left V 3 bases short and J 6 bases short, with 11 bases between.

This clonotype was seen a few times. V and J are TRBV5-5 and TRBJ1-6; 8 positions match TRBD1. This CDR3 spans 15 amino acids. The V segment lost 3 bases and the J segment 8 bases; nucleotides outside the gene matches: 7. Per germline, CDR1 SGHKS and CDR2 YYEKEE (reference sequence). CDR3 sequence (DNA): TGTGCCAGCAGCTACGGACAGGGAAGGGATTCACCCCTCCACTTT. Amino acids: CASSYGQGRDSPLHF.

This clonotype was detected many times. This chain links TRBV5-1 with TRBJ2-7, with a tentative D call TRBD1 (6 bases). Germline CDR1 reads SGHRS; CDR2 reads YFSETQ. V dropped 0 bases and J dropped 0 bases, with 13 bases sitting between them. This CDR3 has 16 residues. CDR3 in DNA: TGCGCCAGCAGCTTGGCCTTACAGGGCGACTCCTACGAGCAGTACGTC. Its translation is CASSLALQGDSYEQYV.

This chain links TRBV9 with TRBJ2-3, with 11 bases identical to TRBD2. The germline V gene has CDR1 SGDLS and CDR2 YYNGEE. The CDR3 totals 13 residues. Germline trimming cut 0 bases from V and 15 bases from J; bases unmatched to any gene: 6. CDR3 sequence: CASSVDLAGGPYF. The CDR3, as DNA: TGTGCCAGCAGCGTAGACCTAGCGGGGGGCCCCTATTTT.

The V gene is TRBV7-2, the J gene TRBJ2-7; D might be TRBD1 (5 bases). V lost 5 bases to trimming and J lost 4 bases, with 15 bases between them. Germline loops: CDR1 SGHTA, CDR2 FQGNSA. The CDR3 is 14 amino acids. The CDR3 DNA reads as TGTGCCAGCAGCCTACAAGGGGTGGCATACGAGCAGTACTTC. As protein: CASSLQGVAYEQYF.

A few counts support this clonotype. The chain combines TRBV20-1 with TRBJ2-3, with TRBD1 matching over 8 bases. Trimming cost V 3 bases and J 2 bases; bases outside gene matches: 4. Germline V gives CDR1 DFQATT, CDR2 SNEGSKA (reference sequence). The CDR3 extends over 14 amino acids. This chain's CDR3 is CSASTDRDTDTQYF. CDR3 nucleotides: TGCAGTGCTAGCACGGACAGGGACACAGATACGCAGTATTTT.

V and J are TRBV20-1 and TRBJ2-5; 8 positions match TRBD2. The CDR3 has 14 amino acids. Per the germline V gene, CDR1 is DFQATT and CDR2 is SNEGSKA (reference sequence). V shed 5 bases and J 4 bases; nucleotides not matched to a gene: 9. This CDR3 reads CSAYRGGGAETQYF. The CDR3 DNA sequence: TGCAGTGCTTACCGGGGGGGAGGTGCAGAGACCCAGTACTTC.